This T cell receptor beta chain was identified in a study of beta chain features in type 1 diabetes. Points from the study as a whole: Type 1 diabetes patients showed a moderate but significant shortening of TCRB CDR3s in all four CD4+ subsets.

The CDR3 has 13 residues. The ends were cut back, 5 bases at V and 5 bases at J, with 12 bases in the middle. Looked up from germline, CDR1 is SQVTM and CDR2 is ANQGSEA. As for this clone: Its antigen remains unknown.

Reverse transcribing all isolated RNA meant expressed TCRB transcripts were sequenced. Average reads for naive, central memory and regulatory T cell samples were about 3.7 million. Libraries were prepared by immunoSEQ multiplex PCR; TCRdb keeps only in-frame clonotypes and omits some of them. The sample lists more than 200,000 clones, roughly 16% occurring once. Sample: naive CD4+ T cells from blood. The receptor comes from a man between 25 and 39 years old with type 1 diabetes. The chain couples TRBV29-1 to TRBJ2-2, with a possible D match to TRBD2 (6 bases). The DNA for the CDR3 is TGCAGCGTTCGGGACTTGACAACCGGGGAGCTGTTTTTT. Its protein product is CSVRDLTTGELFF.